The T cell receptor (beta chain) under discussion was sequenced for a study of cytomegalovirus exposure and HLA in healthy donors. The repertoire was sequenced with immunoSEQ multiplex PCR; TCRdb's copy has only in-frame clones and lacks some. The sample shows some 180,000 clones, roughly 86% of them seen only once. Overall study results and limits: TCR clusters originating in the first cohort tended to co-occur in the roughly 120 validation repertoires, according to a later analysis. With high specificity and sensitivity, the classifier reportedly diagnosed cytomegalovirus status.

The CDR3 contains 15 residues. V dropped 2 bases and J dropped 8; count of bases not matched to a gene: 6. Germline V gene lookup returns CDR1 MNHEY and CDR2 SMNVEV (reference sequence). This clone occurred once. Antigen: not known. The chain uses TRBV27 and TRBJ2-1; 10 bases are a match to TRBD2. Sequenced: PBMCs. The sequence was obtained from a man aged 25-45 years in good health and CMV-seropositive. In nucleotides, the CDR3 is TGTGCCAGCAGTTTAAGCGGGAGGGCCCTCGATGAGCAGTTCTTC. This encodes CASSLSGRALDEQFF.